The sequence of this T cell receptor (beta chain) was determined in a study of OX40 agonist ivuxolimab in advanced cancers. Study-wide results and caveats: On average, CD8+ T cells had more expanded clones than CD4+.

About this clone itself: Its antigen is unidentified.

The data were produced by immunoSEQ multiplex PCR, yet TCRdb's version contains in-frame clones alone and is incomplete. The table shows around 32,000 clones, with approximately 89% occurring only once. This CDR3 is built from 15 residues. Per germline, CDR1 PRHDT and CDR2 FYEKMQ (reference sequence). Between the trimmed V and J ends, which lost 2 bases and 4 bases, there was a span of 14 bases. This chain joins TRBV13 and TRBJ1-2; D perhaps matches TRBD1 (6 bases). The sample consisted of CD4+ or CD8+ T cells sorted from blood, taken in a trial of the OX40 agonist ivuxolimab. The clonotype originates from an adult with an advanced solid tumor such as melanoma, head and neck, liver or kidney cancer. This chain's CDR3 is CASSLRGAPPYGYTF. CDR3 nucleotides: TGTGCCAGCAGCTTAAGGGGGGCACCTCCCTATGGCTACACCTTC.